The 11 T cell receptor beta chains below all came from one sample that was sequenced in a study of blood T cell repertoires in COVID-19. The method was immunoSEQ multiplex PCR; TCRdb's version includes in-frame clones alone and lacks a portion of them. The sample contains about 69,000 clones, around 77% of which appear only once. Sequencing was performed on peripheral blood. These TCRs come from a man aged 55 to 69 with acute or convalescent COVID-19.

About this clone: This same CDR3 is encoded by further DNA sequences in the sample. V usage is TRBV28 and J usage is TRBJ1-5; the D is unclear. There are 14 residues in the CDR3. V lost 5 bases and J lost 2, with 10 bases in between. Germline assignment: CDR1 MDHEN and CDR2 SYDVKM. The CDR3 sequence: CASSGGGGNQPQHF. CDR3 nucleotides: TGTGCCAGCAGTGGAGGTGGGGGCAATCAGCCCCAGCATTTT.

The chain is built from TRBV9 and TRBJ2-1; possible D gene TRBD2, 6 bases. Germline CDR1 is SGDLS and CDR2 is YYNGEE. Trimming left V 0 bases short and J 8 bases short, with 18 bases between. This CDR3 spans 16 amino acids. Here the CDR3 DNA reads TGTGCCAGCAGCGTAGGCCTACTAGCAGGACGACATGAGCAGTTCTTC. Translating gives CASSVGLLAGRHEQFF.

This chain joins TRBV3-1 (or the pseudogene TRBV3-2) and TRBJ2-7; a weak D match, TRBD2 (5 bases). Between the trimmed V and J ends, which lost 1 base and 4 bases, there was a span of 11 bases. The CDR3 is 14 amino acids. CDR1 and CDR2 (germline): LGHDT, YNNKEL (reference sequence). The CDR3 DNA is TGTGCCAGCAGCCAAGGGTACGGGGTTTACGAGCAGTACTTC. Protein: CASSQGYGVYEQYF.

The rearrangement joins TRBV30 to TRBJ2-5, with TRBD2 as a possible D gene (5 bases). The V end was cut by 0 bases, the J end by 4 bases, with 12 bases between. The CDR3 length is 14 residues. Germline V gene sequence: CDR1 GTSNPN, CDR2 SVGIG (reference sequence). CDR3 residues: CAWSVLGYIETQYF. Here the CDR3 DNA reads TGTGCCTGGAGTGTACTAGGGTATATAGAGACCCAGTACTTC.

The chain couples TRBV2 to TRBJ2-3; 10 bases match TRBD2. Trimming cost V 1 base and J 8 bases; bases outside gene matches: 15. Germline CDR1 reads SNHLY; CDR2 reads FYNNEI. CDR3 length: 18 amino acids. The CDR3 protein is CASSEGNSGGPFRGTQYF. The CDR3 region has the DNA TGTGCCAGCAGTGAAGGAAATAGCGGGGGGCCATTTCGAGGTACGCAGTATTTT.

The chain uses TRBV3-1 (or the pseudogene TRBV3-2) and TRBJ1-5, with D unresolved. Trimming left V 0 bases short and J 0 bases short, with 3 bases between. Germline V gene data show CDR1 as LGHDT and CDR2 as YNNKEL (reference sequence). The CDR3 has 14 residues. CDR3 protein: CASSQDYSNQPQHF. CDR3 nucleotides: TGTGCCAGCAGCCAAGACTATAGCAATCAGCCCCAGCATTTT.

This sequence joins TRBV11-2 and TRBJ1-4, with TRBD1 matching 7 bases. The CDR3 totals 15 residues. V dropped 3 bases and J dropped 7; count of bases not matched to a gene: 8. CDR1 and CDR2 (germline): SGHAT, FQNNGV. Here the CDR3 DNA reads TGTGCCAGCAGCTTGGGGACAGCGAGGAGTGAAAAACTGTTTTTT. Protein: CASSLGTARSEKLFF.

V is TRBV5-5 and J is TRBJ1-3; the D gene is possibly TRBD1 (5 bases). V lost 0 bases and J 4 bases, leaving 8 bases between the germline ends. Germline CDR1 SGHKS, CDR2 YYEKEE (reference sequence). CDR3 length equals 14 residues. CDR3 DNA: TGTGCCAGCAGCTTGGCAGGGTCCGGAAACACCATATATTTT. Encoded protein: CASSLAGSGNTIYF. The full variable domain, completed using reference TRBV5-5 and TRBJ1-3, is DAGVTQSPTHLIKTRGQQVTLRCSPISGHKSVSWYQQVLGQGPQFIFQYYEKEERGRGNFPDRFSARQFPNYSSELNVNALLLGDSALYLCASSLAGSGNTIYFGEGSWLTVV.

Only a few counts were recorded for this clone. The rearrangement joins TRBV10-1 to TRBJ1-1; no firm D call. Trimming shortened V by 2 bases and J by 0 bases, and 4 bases separated the two germline ends. There are 13 residues in the CDR3. Germline values: CDR1 WNHNN, CDR2 SYGVQD (reference sequence). CDR3 DNA sequence: TGCGCCAGCAGTGAGAACTTGAACACTGAAGCTTTCTTT. Amino acid sequence: CASSENLNTEAFF.

J is TRBJ2-7 and V is TRBV14, with TRBD1 matching 9 bases. J was trimmed by 4 bases and V by 9 bases; bases with no gene match: 10. The CDR3 is 14 residues long. Germline V gene lookup returns CDR1 SGHDN and CDR2 FVKESK. The CDR3: CASGGLDRGYEQYF. The CDR3 DNA is TGTGCCAGTGGTGGCTTGGACAGGGGTTACGAGCAGTACTTC.

The V gene is TRBV6-4, the J gene TRBJ2-2; D is uncertain. Germline lookup yields CDR1 MRHNA and CDR2 SNTAGT. The CDR3 has 13 amino acids. Trimming removed 4 bases from V and 1 base from J, with 4 bases in between. The CDR3: CASSAGNTGELFF. CDR3 DNA sequence: TGTGCCAGCAGTGCAGGGAACACCGGGGAGCTGTTTTTT.